The sequence of this T cell receptor beta chain was determined in a study of identical twins. From the 5' RACE reads, TCRdb called clonotypes with MiXCR, one entry per CDR3 protein. The repertoire holds under 400,000 distinct CDR3 sequences, with 7% to 9.5% as singletons. V shed 0 bases, J shed 3 bases, and the junction held 1 base outside the gene matches. This CDR3 is 15 amino acids long. CDR1 and CDR2 (germline): MNHEY, SVGAGI. The sequence was obtained from a woman aged 50 to 65 in good health. The rearrangement links TRBV6-5 to TRBJ2-3; TRBD1 aligns across 9 bases. Sequenced input: naive T cells sorted from blood. The CDR3 DNA reads TGTGCCAGCAGTTACTCCGGGACAGGGACAGATACGCAGTATTTT. Translating gives CASSYSGTGTDTQYF.